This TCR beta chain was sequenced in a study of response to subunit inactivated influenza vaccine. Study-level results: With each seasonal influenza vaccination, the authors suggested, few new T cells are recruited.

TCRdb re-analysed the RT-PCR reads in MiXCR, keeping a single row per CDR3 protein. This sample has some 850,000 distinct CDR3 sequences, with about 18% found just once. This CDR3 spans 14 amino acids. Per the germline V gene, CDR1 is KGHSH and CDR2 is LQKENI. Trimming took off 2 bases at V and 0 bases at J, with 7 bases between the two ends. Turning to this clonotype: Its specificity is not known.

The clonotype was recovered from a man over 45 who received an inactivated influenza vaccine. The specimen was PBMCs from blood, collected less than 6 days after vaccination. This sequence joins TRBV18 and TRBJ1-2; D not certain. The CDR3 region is CASSPVPTNYGYTF. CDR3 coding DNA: TGTGCCAGCTCACCAGTGCCTACTAACTATGGCTACACCTTC. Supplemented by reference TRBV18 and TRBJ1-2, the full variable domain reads NAGVMQNPRHLVRRRGQEARLRCSPMKGHSHVYWYRQLPEEGLKFMVYLQKENIIDESGMPKERFSAEFPKEGPSILRIQQVVRGDSAAYFCASSPVPTNYGYTFGSGTRLTVV.